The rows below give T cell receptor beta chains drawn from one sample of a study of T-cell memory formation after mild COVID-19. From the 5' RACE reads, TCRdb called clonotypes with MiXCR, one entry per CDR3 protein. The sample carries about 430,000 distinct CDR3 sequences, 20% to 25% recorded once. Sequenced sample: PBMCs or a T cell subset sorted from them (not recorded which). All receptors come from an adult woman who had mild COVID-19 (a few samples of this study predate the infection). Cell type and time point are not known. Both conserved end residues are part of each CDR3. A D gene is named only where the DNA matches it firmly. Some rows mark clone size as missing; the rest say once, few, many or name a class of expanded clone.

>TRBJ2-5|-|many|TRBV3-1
TGTGCCAGCAGTCATTCTGAGACCCAGTACTTC
CASSHSETQYF
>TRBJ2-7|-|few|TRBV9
TGTGCCAGCAGCGTAGATGGGGGGCTGGTGGCCTACGAGCAGTACTTC
CASSVDGGLVAYEQYF
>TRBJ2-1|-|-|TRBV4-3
TGCGCCAGCAGCGACGGAACTAGCCTTGCAGAAGAGCAGTTCTTC
CASSDGTSLAEEQFF
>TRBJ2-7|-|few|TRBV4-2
TGTGCCAGCAGCCAAGCGAATAGCGGTATTCTTGGTCCCTACGAGCAGTACTTC
CASSQANSGILGPYEQYF
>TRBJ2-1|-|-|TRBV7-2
TGTGCCAGCAGCTTAGCAGGGGGTAGCGGTGAGCAGTTCTTC
CASSLAGGSGEQFF
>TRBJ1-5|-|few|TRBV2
TGTGCCAGCACTCCGTATAGCAATCAGCCCCAGCATTTT
CASTPYSNQPQHF
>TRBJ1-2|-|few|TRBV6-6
TGTGCCAGCAGTTGGACAGTTGAAGGCTATGGCTACACCTTC
CASSWTVEGYGYTF
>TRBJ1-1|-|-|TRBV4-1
TGCGCCAGCAGCCAAGATGAGAGGGCCACTGAAGCTTTCTTT
CASSQDERATEAFF
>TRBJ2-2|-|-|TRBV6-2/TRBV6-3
TGTGCCAGCAGTGACCGGACAAACACCGGGGAGCTGTTTTTT
CASSDRTNTGELFF
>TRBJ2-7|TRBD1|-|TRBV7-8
TGTGCCAGCAGCATACGGGACAGGGCGTACGAGCAGTACTTC
CASSIRDRAYEQYF